Each of the 16 T cell receptor beta chains below was sequenced from the same sample in a study of identifying expanded T cells in peripheral blood. Repertoires were generated with immunoSEQ multiplex PCR, while TCRdb's copy carries only in-frame clones and drops some. Of around 60,000 clones in the sample, over 75% are singletons; the top ten hold about 19%. Material for sequencing was blood. The source is a person aged 18 to 75 in good health.

The CDR3 loop reads CASSLDGGDRGGGYTF. The CDR3 DNA is TGTGCCAGCAGCCTCGATGGGGGCGACAGAGGCGGAGGCTACACCTTC. The rearrangement uses TRBV4-2 and TRBJ1-2; maybe TRBD1 (6 bases). The CDR3 spans 16 residues. Germline V gene lookup returns CDR1 LGHNA and CDR2 YNFKEQ. The ends were cut back, 4 bases at V and 8 bases at J, with 23 bases in the middle.

This clone was counted at least ten times. The CDR3 spells CASSTYRLFPRNTIYF. The DNA of the CDR3 is TGTGCCAGCAGCACCTACCGTCTATTCCCTCGAAACACCATATATTTT. The rearrangement joins TRBV21-1 to TRBJ1-3. TRBV21-1 is a recognized pseudogene. CDR3 length equals 16 residues.

The genes are TRBV6-1 and TRBJ1-6; D is uncertain. Germline CDR1 reads MNHNS; CDR2 reads SASEGT. The CDR3 is 13 residues long. The ends were cut back, 4 bases at V and 8 bases at J, with 9 bases in the middle. CDR3 nucleotide sequence: TGTGCCAGCAGTGCCCGACATGATTCACCCCTCCACTTT. Translating gives CASSARHDSPLHF.

The V and J genes are TRBV5-6 and TRBJ2-2; 7 bases are a match to TRBD1. Germline-derived CDR1 and CDR2 are SGHDT and YYEEEE. After removal of 4 bases from V and 4 bases from J, the junction contained 10 bases not matched to a gene. This CDR3 spans 16 amino acids. The chain's CDR3 is CASSPDRVRRTGELFF. CDR3 bases: TGTGCCAGCAGCCCCGACAGGGTTCGTCGCACCGGGGAGCTGTTTTTT.

The DNA of the CDR3 is TGTGCCAGCAGTACATTGGGTAGAGGTAAGGGGCAGTTCTTC. Translated: CASSTLGRGKGQFF. The rearrangement joins TRBV27 to TRBJ2-1, with D hard to call. Trimming shortened V by 5 bases and J by 12 bases, and 20 bases separated the two germline ends. CDR3 size: 14 residues. Germline V gene lookup returns CDR1 MNHEY and CDR2 SMNVEV (reference sequence).

This chain links TRBV7-8 with TRBJ2-3; TRBD2 matches at 8 bases. Trimming removed 5 bases from V and 0 bases from J; junction bases left unmatched: 13. Germline CDR1 and CDR2: SGHVS and FQNEAQ. The CDR3 runs 18 residues. The CDR3 sequence: CASSPVAGKPASTDTQYF. CDR3 DNA sequence: TGTGCCAGCAGCCCGGTAGCGGGAAAACCCGCTAGCACAGATACGCAGTATTTT. Variable domain in full (rest from reference TRBV7-8 and TRBJ2-3): GAGVSQSPRYKVAKRGQDVALRCDPISGHVSLFWYQQALGQGPEFLTYFQNEAQLDKSGLPSDRFFAERPEGSVSTLKIQRTQQEDSAVYLCASSPVAGKPASTDTQYFGPGTRLTVL.

This clone was seen only a few times. The rearrangement uses TRBV14 and TRBJ1-1; tentative D call: TRBD1 (6 bases). The V end was cut by 2 bases, the J end by 0 bases, with 7 bases between. The CDR3 loop spans 14 amino acids. Germline CDR1 is SGHDN and CDR2 is FVKESK. The CDR3 sequence: CASSQTGMNTEAFF. CDR3 bases: TGTGCCAGCAGCCAAACAGGGATGAACACTGAAGCTTTCTTT.

This rearrangement joins TRBV5-8 to TRBJ1-1, with 8 positions matching TRBD1. Germline CDR1 is SGHTS and CDR2 is YDEGEE. V was pared by 5 bases and J by 4 bases, with 7 bases of the junction left unmatched. The CDR3 loop spans 14 amino acids. CDR3 DNA sequence: TGTGCCAGCAGACTTGACAGGGGAAGCACTGAAGCTTTCTTT. Encoded protein: CASRLDRGSTEAFF.

The chain couples TRBV19 to TRBJ2-1; 8 nucleotides match TRBD1. V was pared by 7 bases and J by 2 bases, with 7 bases of the junction left unmatched. CDR3 length equals 15 residues. Germline CDR1 reads LNHDA; CDR2 reads SQIVND (reference sequence). The CDR3 here is CASTAAGGAYNEQFF. As DNA, the CDR3 is TGTGCCAGTACCGCGGCAGGGGGCGCCTACAATGAGCAGTTCTTC.

V and J are TRBV5-4 and TRBJ2-1; TRBD1 matches 11 bases. CDR1 and CDR2 from the germline V gene are SGHNT and YYREEE (reference sequence). This CDR3 region has 14 residues. The junction had 3 bases not matched to a gene; V was cut back by 4 bases and J by 6 bases. The chain's CDR3 is CASSPGTGGNEQFF. The CDR3 nucleotides are TGTGCCAGCAGCCCAGGGACAGGGGGCAATGAGCAGTTCTTC.

The chain is built from TRBV2 and TRBJ1-2; 8 bases map to TRBD1. CDR1 and CDR2 (germline): SNHLY, FYNNEI. V shed 7 bases and J 1 base; nucleotides not matched to a gene: 8. The CDR3 runs to 15 residues. Here the CDR3 DNA reads TGTGCCAGCACTATAGAGACAGGGGTTAACTATGGCTACACCTTC. Translation gives CASTIETGVNYGYTF.

The V call is TRBV10-3, the J call TRBJ2-3; 10 nucleotides line up with TRBD2. Germline assignment: CDR1 ENHRY and CDR2 SYGVKD. Losses at the gene ends were 3 bases for V and 6 bases for J; bases not matched to a gene: 12. CDR3 length: 17 residues. This chain's CDR3 is CAISDGGAGGPTDTQYF. The CDR3 DNA is TGTGCCATCAGTGATGGAGGAGCGGGAGGGCCAACGGATACGCAGTATTTT.

For this clone: The germline gene is not matched at one end of the junction; a read error may be the cause. Different DNA sequences within this sample yield the same CDR3. This sequence joins TRBV14 and TRBJ2-7, with D hard to call. The CDR3 has 13 amino acids. CDR1 and CDR2 from the germline V gene are SGHDN and FVKESK. The CDR3 DNA reads TGTGCCAGTAGCCAACCGCCCGAGGTCCGGCAGTACTTC. It yields the protein CASSQPPEVRQYF.

The chain combines TRBV7-9 with TRBJ1-1; 7 bases agree with TRBD1. Germline V gene sequence: CDR1 SEHNR, CDR2 FQNEAQ (reference sequence). The CDR3 is made up of 16 amino acids. Unmatched junction bases numbered 9, after V lost 4 bases and J lost 1 base. This CDR3 is CASSSDPGQRNTEAFF. CDR3 in DNA: TGTGCCAGCAGCTCGGACCCGGGACAGAGGAACACTGAAGCTTTCTTT.

This clone appeared a few times. The chain is built from TRBV28 and TRBJ2-4; D gene ambiguous. V lost 3 bases and J 1 base, leaving 7 bases between the germline ends. This CDR3 is 14 amino acids long. CDR1 is MDHEN, CDR2 SYDVKM, per germline. The CDR3 nucleotides are TGTGCCAGCAGTTTGCGGCACGCCAAAAACATTCAGTACTTC. This encodes CASSLRHAKNIQYF. The whole variable domain, remainder taken from reference TRBV28 and TRBJ2-4, is DVKVTQSSRYLVKRTGEKVFLECVQDMDHENMFWYRQDPGLGLRLIYFSYDVKMKEKGDIPEGYSVSREKKERFSLILESASTNQTSMYLCASSLRHAKNIQYFGAGTRLSVL.

J is TRBJ2-6 and V is TRBV27, with D perhaps assigned TRBD1 or TRBD2 (5 bases each). Germline-derived CDR1 and CDR2 are MNHEY and SMNVEV (reference sequence). CDR3 length: 15 residues. V was shortened by 6 bases and J by 2 bases, with 11 bases between the two germline ends. The chain's CDR3 is CASSRGVTGANVLTF. The CDR3 DNA sequence: TGTGCCAGCAGCAGAGGGGTAACTGGGGCCAACGTCCTGACTTTC.